These 29 T cell receptor beta chains came from one sample sequenced in a study of blood T cell repertoires in COVID-19. Produced via immunoSEQ multiplex PCR; TCRdb's table is partial and in-frame only. The sample carries fewer than 75,000 clones, 70% to 90% recorded once. The sequencing sample was made of peripheral blood. All receptors come from a man between 65 and 85 years old with acute or convalescent COVID-19.

The V call is TRBV4-1, the J call TRBJ2-5, with 12 positions matching TRBD2. CDR1 is MGHRA, CDR2 YSYEKL, per germline. Unmatched junction bases numbered 20, after V lost 11 bases and J lost 1 base. This CDR3 has 19 residues. CDR3: CAPPRREGRTSGAQETQYF. The CDR3 region has the DNA TGCGCCCCCCCCCGCCGGGAGGGTAGGACTAGCGGGGCCCAAGAGACCCAGTACTTC.

The chain carries TRBV24-1 and TRBJ2-3; TRBD2 matches 9 bases. The CDR3 is 18 residues long. Germline assignment: CDR1 KGHDR and CDR2 SFDVKD. V trimming: 9 bases; J trimming: 0 bases; junction bases outside the gene matches: 15. The CDR3 here is CATPHHPLAGFSTDTQYF. CDR3 sequence (DNA): TGTGCCACCCCCCATCACCCCCTAGCGGGGTTCAGCACAGATACGCAGTATTTT.

CDR3 loop: CASSNTGPPYGYTF. DNA of the CDR3: TGTGCCAGCAGTAACACAGGGCCACCATATGGCTACACCTTC. This chain connects TRBV6-2 or TRBV6-3 to TRBJ1-2, with D possibly TRBD1 on 6 matching bases. Germline CDR1 reads MNHEY; CDR2 reads SVGEGT. The CDR3 consists of 14 residues. Trimming shortened V by 5 bases and J by 5 bases, and 15 bases separated the two germline ends.

The chain has TRBV28 and TRBJ1-4; TRBD1 matches at 7 bases. Germline loops: CDR1 MDHEN, CDR2 SYDVKM. The V gene end was trimmed by 6 bases and the J gene end by 4 bases; junction bases not matched to a gene: 11. The CDR3 totals 16 residues. CDR3 region: CASSLLTQGSNEKLFF. DNA of the CDR3: TGTGCCAGCAGCCTTCTCACACAGGGGAGTAATGAAAAACTGTTTTTT.

The chain links TRBV9 to TRBJ1-2; 7 bases align to TRBD1. The ends lost 2 bases at V and 2 bases at J; junction bases unmatched: 3. The CDR3 totals 14 residues. Per germline, CDR1 SGDLS and CDR2 YYNGEE. The CDR3 DNA reads as TGTGCCAGCAGCGTCCAGGGGGAGAACTATGGCTACACCTTC. Translating gives CASSVQGENYGYTF.

V and J are TRBV5-6 and TRBJ1-2; 7 bases agree with TRBD1. Germline CDR1 is SGHDT and CDR2 is YYEEEE. The CDR3 spans 15 residues. The V and J ends lost 0 bases and 4 bases, in that order; junction bases with no gene match: 6. This CDR3 reads CASSLDDRVGYGYTF. In nucleotides, the CDR3 is TGTGCCAGCAGCTTGGACGACAGGGTCGGCTATGGCTACACCTTC.

Comments on this clone: The junction does not match germline at one end; this may be a read error. The rearrangement links TRBV5-4 to TRBJ2-5, with TRBD1 as a possible D gene (5 bases). The CDR3 consists of 14 residues. Germline CDR1 and CDR2: SGHNT and YYREEE (reference sequence). Here the CDR3 DNA reads TGTGCCAGCAGCTTGGAGGTGGACATGGAGATCCAGTACTTC. Its translation is CASSLEVDMEIQYF.

The sample holds one count of this clone. The chain couples TRBV7-9 to TRBJ1-2; D is undetermined. Trimming pared 1 base from V and 5 bases from J, leaving 5 bases between. Germline V gives CDR1 SEHNR, CDR2 FQNEAQ (reference sequence). There are 12 residues in the CDR3. This chain's CDR3 is CASSLEQYGYTF. The CDR3 bases are TGTGCCAGCAGCTTAGAACAGTATGGCTACACCTTC.

The chain couples TRBV18 to TRBJ1-5, with 8 bases that match TRBD1. The germline gives CDR1 KGHSH, CDR2 LQKENI. V was clipped by 3 bases and J by 7 bases; unmatched bases: 5. This CDR3 is 14 amino acids long. CDR3 protein: CASSPTGVGQPQHF. CDR3 sequence (DNA): TGTGCCAGCTCACCGACAGGGGTGGGACAGCCCCAGCATTTT.

The chain is built from TRBV4-1 and TRBJ1-2; 7 bases fit TRBD1. The ends lost 1 base at V and 1 base at J; junction bases unmatched: 6. Per the germline V gene, CDR1 is MGHRA and CDR2 is YSYEKL. The CDR3 covers 16 residues. The CDR3 region has the DNA TGCGCCAGCAGCCAAGGGGGACAGCCTAATAACTATGGCTACACCTTC. It encodes CASSQGGQPNNYGYTF.

This chain joins TRBV27 and TRBJ2-3; 11 nucleotides align to TRBD2. V shed 6 bases and J 9 bases; nucleotides not matched to a gene: 8. The CDR3 is 14 residues long. CDR1 MNHEY and CDR2 SMNVEV come from the germline V gene (reference sequence). For the CDR3, the DNA is TGTGCCAGCAGAGTAGCGGGGGGGGATTTAACGCAGTATTTT. It codes for CASRVAGGDLTQYF.

The gene calls are TRBV4-1 and TRBJ2-1; 7 bases fit TRBD2. Germline CDR1 reads MGHRA; CDR2 reads YSYEKL. V gave up 1 base and J gave up 8 bases; unmatched junction bases: 11. There are 16 residues in the CDR3. The CDR3 DNA reads as TGCGCCAGCAGCCAAGGGTCCAGCGGGAACGACGATGAGCAGTTCTTC. Encoded protein: CASSQGSSGNDDEQFF.

The rearrangement uses TRBV11-2 and TRBJ2-7, with a possible D match to TRBD2 (6 bases). This CDR3 is built from 15 residues. Trimming stripped 5 bases from V and 0 bases from J, with 14 bases between. Germline loops: CDR1 SGHAT, CDR2 FQNNGV. For the CDR3, the DNA is TGTGCCAGCAGCCTCGTCCAGGAGGGCTCCTACGAGCAGTACTTC. Protein sequence: CASSLVQEGSYEQYF.

This clone was observed a handful of times. This chain links TRBV7-9 with TRBJ1-1; 7 nucleotides align to TRBD1. The CDR3 runs to 14 residues. V dropped 2 bases and J dropped 3; count of bases not matched to a gene: 3. CDR1 and CDR2 (germline): SEHNR, FQNEAQ (reference sequence). The CDR3 reads CASSLQGVHTEAFF. As DNA, the CDR3 is TGTGCCAGCAGCTTACAGGGGGTGCACACTGAAGCTTTCTTT.

This clone has only a few counts. This chain uses TRBV24-1 with TRBJ2-1; tentative D call: TRBD2 (6 bases). Germline V CDR1 and CDR2: KGHDR, SFDVKD. This CDR3 spans 15 amino acids. Trimming stripped 0 bases from V and 3 bases from J, with 8 bases between. CDR3 nucleotides: TGTGCCACCAGTGATTTGGGGGGGAACTACAATGAGCAGTTCTTC. Encoded protein: CATSDLGGNYNEQFF.

This clone came up many times. The chain employs TRBV4-1 and TRBJ1-6, with 9 positions matching TRBD1. V gave up 5 bases and J gave up 8 bases; unmatched junction bases: 4. Germline V gene data show CDR1 as MGHRA and CDR2 as YSYEKL. The CDR3 is made up of 14 amino acids. In nucleotides, the CDR3 is TGCGCCAGCAGCTTACAGGGGGCGGATTCACCCCTCCACTTT. It yields the protein CASSLQGADSPLHF.

The V call is TRBV7-2, the J call TRBJ2-5; possibly TRBD1 for D (5 bases). Between the trimmed V and J ends, which lost 3 bases and 5 bases, there was a span of 13 bases. The germline V gene has CDR1 SGHTA and CDR2 FQGNSA. This CDR3 spans 14 amino acids. The DNA of the CDR3 is TGTGCCAGCAGCTTTTACTCGCCAGGGGAGACCCAGTACTTC. Its translation is CASSFYSPGETQYF.

The rearrangement links TRBV19 to TRBJ1-4; 8 positions match TRBD1. CDR1 is LNHDA and CDR2 is SQIVND in the germline V gene (reference sequence). The CDR3 is 14 amino acids. V trimming: 8 bases; J trimming: 6 bases; junction bases outside the gene matches: 8. The CDR3 here is CASSDRGRDEKLFF. The CDR3 nucleotides are TGTGCCAGTTCAGACAGGGGCAGGGATGAAAAACTGTTTTTT.

The chain carries TRBV7-2 and TRBJ1-3, with unresolved D. Looked up from germline, CDR1 is SGHTA and CDR2 is FQGNSA. The V and J ends lost 3 bases and 0 bases respectively, with 12 bases between them. This CDR3 is built from 16 residues. The DNA of the CDR3 is TGTGCCAGCAGCTTGGCGGGGAGAACCTCTGGAAACACCATATATTTT. Its translation: CASSLAGRTSGNTIYF.

The chain combines TRBV4-3 with TRBJ2-7; no clear D gene. Looked up from germline, CDR1 is LGHNA and CDR2 is YSLEER. Trimming shortened V by 3 bases and J by 0 bases, and 15 bases separated the two germline ends. There are 16 residues in the CDR3. The CDR3 is CASSQRLSRGSYEQYF. The CDR3 DNA is TGCGCCAGCAGCCAGAGACTCAGCCGCGGCTCCTACGAGCAGTACTTC.

The chain employs TRBV5-3 and TRBJ1-1; TRBD1 aligns across 10 bases. TRBV5-3 is designated an ORF whose function remains uncertain. V was pared by 2 bases and J by 5 bases, with 12 bases of the junction left unmatched. The length of the CDR3 is 17 residues. This chain's CDR3 is CARSFSWTGGRGTEAFF. The DNA for the CDR3 is TGTGCCAGAAGCTTTAGTTGGACAGGGGGTCGGGGGACTGAAGCTTTCTTT.

A remark on this clone: Other DNA sequences within the sample encode an identical CDR3. V and J are TRBV11-1 and TRBJ2-1, with 8 bases fitting TRBD2. CDR3 size: 15 residues. The germline V gene encodes CDR1 SGHAT and CDR2 FQDESV (reference sequence). The ends lost 5 bases at V and 1 base at J; junction bases unmatched: 4. CDR3 residues: CASSTGTSSYNEQFF. In nucleotides, the CDR3 is TGTGCCAGCAGCACGGGGACTAGTTCCTACAATGAGCAGTTCTTC.

This clone was seen only a few times. The chain is built from TRBV20-1 and TRBJ1-5; D remains ambiguous. This CDR3 has 14 residues. Germline loops: CDR1 DFQATT, CDR2 SNEGSKA (reference sequence). Trimming removed 3 bases at V and 0 bases at J, with 9 bases between. CDR3 protein: CSASRQDSNQPQHF. Here the CDR3 DNA reads TGCAGTGCTAGTCGACAAGATAGCAATCAGCCCCAGCATTTT.

This clone came up once. The rearrangement uses TRBV2 and TRBJ1-3, with D possibly being TRBD1 (5 bases). The CDR3 contains 17 residues. CDR1 SNHLY and CDR2 FYNNEI come from the germline V gene. V was clipped by 0 bases and J by 0 bases, with 12 bases between them. The CDR3 region is CASSEALWGVSGNTIYF. The CDR3 coding sequence is TGTGCCAGCAGTGAAGCGCTTTGGGGGGTCTCTGGAAACACCATATATTTT.

Only one count was recorded for this clone. This chain links TRBV7-2 with TRBJ2-3; a possible D gene is TRBD2 (6 bases). The germline V and J ends were trimmed by 2 bases and 9 bases, with 9 bases remaining between them. Germline V gene lookup returns CDR1 SGHTA and CDR2 FQGNSA. This CDR3 is built from 12 residues. The CDR3 protein is CASSLPRGTQYF. CDR3 in DNA: TGTGCCAGCAGCTTACCACGGGGGACGCAGTATTTT.

The chain has TRBV7-2 and TRBJ1-2; D is unclear. Trimming cost V 8 bases and J 8 bases, with 15 bases left between them. Germline CDR1 is SGHTA and CDR2 is FQGNSA. CDR3 length equals 12 residues. The CDR3 loop reads CASGSRSGGYTF. Written as DNA, the CDR3 is TGTGCCAGCGGTTCCAGATCGGGGGGCTACACCTTC.

The chain employs TRBV7-2 and TRBJ2-5, with D perhaps TRBD1 (6 bases). This CDR3 contains 15 residues. Per the germline V gene, CDR1 is SGHTA and CDR2 is FQGNSA. The ends were cut back, 5 bases at V and 2 bases at J, with 15 bases in the middle. For the CDR3, the DNA is TGTGCCAGCAGCGTCAGGACAGCCCTTCAAGAGACCCAGTACTTC. This translates into CASSVRTALQETQYF.

This clone turned up a few times. As DNA, the CDR3 is TGCAGTGCTAGTCTCCTAGCGGGGGGACCCGATACGCAGTATTTT. It yields the protein CSASLLAGGPDTQYF. The V call is TRBV20-1, the J call TRBJ2-3, with 11 bases matching TRBD2. V gave up 3 bases and J gave up 6 bases; unmatched junction bases: 8. Germline CDR1 DFQATT, CDR2 SNEGSKA (reference sequence). The CDR3 runs to 15 residues.

The rearrangement joins TRBV6-2 or TRBV6-3 to TRBJ2-7; D uncertain. Germline CDR1 is MNHEY and CDR2 is SVGEGT. The CDR3 is made up of 11 amino acids. The ends were cut back, 3 bases at V and 6 bases at J, with 6 bases in the middle. The CDR3 DNA sequence: TGTGCCAGCAGTTATTATGTCGAGCAGTACTTC. Its translation: CASSYYVEQYF.